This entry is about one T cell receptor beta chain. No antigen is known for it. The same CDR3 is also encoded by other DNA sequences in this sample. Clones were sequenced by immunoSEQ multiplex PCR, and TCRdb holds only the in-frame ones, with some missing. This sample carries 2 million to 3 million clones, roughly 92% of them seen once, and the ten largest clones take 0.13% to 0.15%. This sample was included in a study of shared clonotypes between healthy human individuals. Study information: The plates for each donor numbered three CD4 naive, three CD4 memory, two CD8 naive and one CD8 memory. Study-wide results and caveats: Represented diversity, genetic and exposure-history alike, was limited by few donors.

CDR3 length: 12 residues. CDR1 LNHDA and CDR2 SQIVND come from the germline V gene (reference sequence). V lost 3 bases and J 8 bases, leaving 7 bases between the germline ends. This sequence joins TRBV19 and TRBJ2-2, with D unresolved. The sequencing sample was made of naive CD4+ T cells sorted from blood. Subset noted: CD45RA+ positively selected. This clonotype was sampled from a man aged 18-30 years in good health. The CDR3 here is CASSIRVGELFF. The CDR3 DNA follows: TGTGCCAGTAGTATCCGAGTGGGGGAGCTGTTTTTT. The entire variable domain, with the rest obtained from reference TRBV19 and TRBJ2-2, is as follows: DGGITQSPKYLFRKEGQNVTLSCEQNLNHDAMYWYRQDPGQGLRLIYYSQIVNDFQKGDIAEGYSVSREKKESFPLTVTSAQKNPTAFYLCASSIRVGELFFGEGSRLTVL.